These 2 T cell receptor beta chains share one sample of origin, sequenced in a study of blood T cells in healthy people across ages. A sample-barcoded 5' primer and a J-beta primer mix were used in a second PCR of about 6 to 11 cycles. Each CDR3 protein gets one entry after TCRdb re-called the 5' RACE reads with MiXCR. This table has approximately 800,000 distinct CDR3 sequences, 53% appearing once. The sequenced sample was blood. All receptors come from an elderly man in good health.

Regarding this clonotype: Compared with germline, one end of the junction differs, possibly owing to a read error. This rearrangement joins TRBV5-5 to TRBJ2-5; D is uncertain. The J call may not be correct, given that the DNA end is closer to TRBJ2-7. The CDR3 totals 15 residues. Germline-derived CDR1 and CDR2 are SGHKS and YYEKEE (reference sequence). The CDR3 sequence: CASSVATIGNYEQYF. The CDR3 region has the DNA TGCGCCAGCAGCGTGGCTACCATAGGAAACTACGAGCAGTACTTC.

Worth noting for this clonotype: The junction and the germline gene differ at one end; a read error may be behind it. The chain has TRBV20-1 and TRBJ2-1; D remains ambiguous. The CDR3 has 15 residues. Germline lookup yields CDR1 DFQATT and CDR2 SNEGSKA (reference sequence). The CDR3 bases are TGCAGTGCTGGAGACTGGGCGGTTGGCACAGATACGCAGTTCTTC. It is translated as CSAGDWAVGTDTQFF.